The source of this T cell receptor (beta chain) is a study of control samples from healthy donors and cancer patients (dated by TCRdb to 2020 to 2021). The method was the immunoSEQ multiplex PCR assay. The source is immuneACCESS, and TCRdb retained only in-frame sequences with V and J called. Part of the clones is not carried over; for the studies checked, unresolved V genes explain less than half of this, and the remainder is unexplained. This sample comprises more than 5,500 clones, roughly 86% of them detected only once. The top ten constitute 7.1% of the sample. Details on this clone: The clone's antigen remains unknown. No quality values exist for individual bases; no much larger clone is one base distant.

V is cut by 5 bases and J by 7 bases, and the space between the germline ends is 17 bases. The CDR3 goes from the cysteine to the phenylalanine over 14 residues. The only DNA kept is the CDR3, 42 bases in frame from the first base. CDR1 and CDR2, per the germline V gene, are MDHEN and SYDVKM. The sample comprised formalin-fixed, paraffin-embedded tissue. This chain joins TRBV28 to TRBJ2-5, and possibly TRBD1, on 5 matching bases. The source is a female donor with lung cancer. The CDR3 amino acid sequence is: CASSDPALQGTQYF. Here is the DNA: TGTGCCAGCAGTGATCCGGCTCTTCAGGGGACCCAGTACTTC. The variable domain in full, with residues beyond the CDR3 obtained from the reference TRBV28 and TRBJ2-5 genes, is DVKVTQSSRYLVKRTGEKVFLECVQDMDHENMFWYRQDPGLGLRLIYFSYDVKMKEKGDIPEGYSVSREKKERFSLILESASTNQTSMYLCASSDPALQGTQYFGPGTRLLVL.